This T cell receptor beta chain originates from a study of Graves' ophthalmopathy and Graves' hyperthyroidism. RNA transcripts were the template, and TCR beta CDR3 regions were amplified from them. First-round RT-PCR with HTBI primers preceded a second-round multiplex PCR. MiXCR, applied by TCRdb to the multiplex PCR reads, yields one record per CDR3 protein. The table has 900,000 to 1,200,000 distinct CDR3 sequences, 36% seen once; the top ten hold 8.5% to 14%. With regard to this clonotype: The antigen is unknown.

Study-wide points: Distinction of ophthalmopathy from stable hyperthyroidism by a 13-signature model reached 85% to 90% sensitivity and 65% to 83% specificity. As the model predicted ophthalmopathy progression, it achieved a sensitivity of 70% to 71% and a specificity of around 76%. Blood contained most expanded thyroid clonotypes exceeding 0.001 frequency.

Patients with other autoimmune diseases, uncontrolled infections, pregnancy or lactation were excluded. The receptor was isolated from an adult man with Graves' hyperthyroidism. Sequencing was carried out using peripheral blood or thyroid tissue (not recorded which).

CDR3 in DNA: TGTGCCAGCAGCTTCCTCCGGGACAGGGACTCAGATACGCAGTATTTT. Translated, it gives CASSFLRDRDSDTQYF. The chain joins TRBV7-9 to TRBJ2-3; 9 bases line up with TRBD1. Germline V gene data show CDR1 as SEHNR and CDR2 as FQNEAQ (reference sequence). The CDR3 totals 16 residues. The junction had 8 bases not matched to a gene; V was cut back by 3 bases and J by 4 bases.